A selection of T cell receptor beta chains follows, all from one sample in a study of blood T cell repertoires in COVID-19. TCRdb's copy holds only in-frame clones and misses some; the assay was immunoSEQ multiplex PCR. The repertoire holds fewer than 400,000 clones, with around 85% as singletons. The source material was PBMCs or T cells enriched from blood (not recorded which). These receptors came from a woman under 40 who had been exposed to COVID-19. CDR3s include the opening cysteine and the closing phenylalanine or tryptophan. The order of the fields is V gene, D gene, J gene, clone size, CDR3 DNA, CDR3 protein. D genes are given only for firm matches. Where a row states a size, it is once, few, many or the class of an expanded clone; other rows omit it.

>TRBV7-9|TRBD1|TRBJ2-7|NA
TGTGCCAGCACCTTACAGGGGTTCTCTGAAGAGCAGTACTTC
CASTLQGFSEEQYF
>TRBV5-1|TRBD1|TRBJ1-2|NA
TGCGCCAGCAGCTTAGGACAGGACCAGGGGGGCTACACCTTC
CASSLGQDQGGYTF
>TRBV2|NA|TRBJ1-1|NA
TGTGCCAGCAGACTAAGACTGCTAATAGACACTGAAGCTTTCTTT
CASRLRLLIDTEAFF
>TRBV6-1|NA|TRBJ1-3|NA
TGTGCCAGCAGTGAAGCAGCGGCTGATAGCTCTGGAAACACCATATATTTT
CASSEAAADSSGNTIYF
>TRBV19|NA|TRBJ1-1|NA
TGTGCCAGTCTGGGGGGCACTGAAGCTTTCTTT
CASLGGTEAFF
>TRBV19|TRBD1|TRBJ2-1|NA
TGTGCCAGTACCCCCGGACAGGGGAATGAGCAGTTCTTC
CASTPGQGNEQFF
>TRBV28|NA|TRBJ2-2|NA
TGTGCCAGCAGTTCGGTCGGGGAGCTGTTTTTT
CASSSVGELFF
>TRBV2|NA|TRBJ2-7|NA
TGTGCCACGAGAGAAGACTCCTACGAGCAGTACTTC
CATREDSYEQYF
>TRBV24-1|TRBD1|TRBJ2-1|NA
TGTGCCACCAGTGATGCAGGGGGCGCATTCGGCAATGAGCAGTTCTTC
CATSDAGGAFGNEQFF
>TRBV7-6|TRBD2|TRBJ2-1|NA
TGTGCCAGCTGTCCTGTGGCTAGCGGGGATGAGCAGTTCTTC
CASCPVASGDEQFF
>TRBV7-9|NA|TRBJ2-1|NA
TGTGCCAGCACCCCACCATCAAGCGGCCCGGGGAATGAGCAGTTCTTC
CASTPPSSGPGNEQFF
>TRBV10-1|NA|TRBJ1-4|NA
TGCGCCAGCAGTGAGGGGCAGTTAGAGGAAAAACTGTTTTTT
CASSEGQLEEKLFF
>TRBV13|TRBD2|TRBJ2-7|NA
TGTGCCAGCACTCAGCGGGAGAGAACCTACGAGCAGTACTTC
CASTQRERTYEQYF
>TRBV7-8|TRBD2|TRBJ2-7|NA
TGTGCCAGCAGCGAAGCGGGGACCTACGAGCAGTACTTC
CASSEAGTYEQYF
>TRBV11-2|NA|TRBJ1-3|NA
TGTGCCAGCAGCCAGGGACTGTACTCTGGAAACACCATATATTTT
CASSQGLYSGNTIYF
>TRBV5-1|NA|TRBJ1-1|many
TGCGCCAGCAGCTTACAGAGGGGGGGAACTGAAGCTTTCTTT
CASSLQRGGTEAFF
>TRBV7-9|NA|TRBJ1-1|few
TGTGCCAGCAGCTTAGTTGCGTATGCTGAAGCTTTCTTT
CASSLVAYAEAFF
>TRBV30|TRBD1|TRBJ1-2|NA
TGTGCCTGGCACCGTATACAGGGGCTCTATGGCTACACCTTC
CAWHRIQGLYGYTF
>TRBV5-1|NA|TRBJ2-1|few
TGCGCCAGCAGCTTCGGACAGCCCGGTTCGATTGAGCAGTTCTTC
CASSFGQPGSIEQFF
>TRBV5-1|NA|TRBJ2-2|NA
TGCGCCAGCAGCTTGGATCCAGGGGTGAACACCGGGGAGCTGTTTTTT
CASSLDPGVNTGELFF
>TRBV4-3|NA|TRBJ1-5|NA
TGCGCCAGCAGCCAAGATCGGAGCAATCAGCCCCAGCATTTT
CASSQDRSNQPQHF
>TRBV4-1|NA|TRBJ1-2|few
TGCGCCAGCAGCCAAGAACTCCGACTTCCAACAGGGGGCTACACCTTC
CASSQELRLPTGGYTF
>TRBV11-2|NA|TRBJ1-3|NA
TGTGCCAGCAGCTCCCGACAGTTCAACTCTGGAAACACCATATATTTT
CASSSRQFNSGNTIYF
>TRBV28|NA|TRBJ2-2|NA
TGTGCCAGCGGTGCTAGCCACGGGGAGCTGTTTTTT
CASGASHGELFF
>TRBV4-1|NA|TRBJ2-7|many
TGCGCCAGCAGCCAAGAAGGGCTAGCTCTCTACGAGCAGTACTTC
CASSQEGLALYEQYF
>TRBV6-1|TRBD1|TRBJ2-2|NA
TGTGCCAGCAGTGAACTGGGGACAGGGCGCACCGGGGAGCTGTTTTTT
CASSELGTGRTGELFF
>TRBV2|TRBD1|TRBJ2-7|NA
TGTGCCAGCAGCGAGACACCGGGACAGGGCTCTAGTTCGAACTTC
CASSETPGQGSSSNF
>TRBV27|NA|TRBJ1-1|NA
TGTGCCAGCGGAGACGGAGTATTTGCTGAAGCTTTCTTT
CASGDGVFAEAFF
>TRBV21-1|NA|TRBJ2-3|NA
TGTGCCAGCAGCAAACCGGGCCGGACGCGTGGCCAGGGAGATACGCAGTATTTT
CASSKPGRTRGQGDTQYF
>TRBV18|TRBD1|TRBJ2-5|once
TGTGCCAGCTCAAGGGACAGGGAATTCCAGTACTTC
CASSRDREFQYF
>TRBV5-8|TRBD1|TRBJ1-3|NA
TGTGCCAACAGATCGGGACAGACCTCTGGAAACACCATATATTTT
CANRSGQTSGNTIYF
>TRBV19|TRBD1|TRBJ1-1|NA
TGTGCCAGTAGTGTGGACAGGGCGGGCCTTGAAGCTTTCTTT
CASSVDRAGLEAFF
>TRBV3-1/TRBV3-2|TRBD1|TRBJ1-6|NA
TGTGCCAGCAGCCCAAACCAGGGGGTTGATAATTCACCCCTCCACTTT
CASSPNQGVDNSPLHF
>TRBV28|NA|TRBJ2-1|NA
TGTGCCAGCATCCCAGGACAGTCCTACAATGAGCAGTTCTTC
CASIPGQSYNEQFF
>TRBV5-6|NA|TRBJ2-5|NA
TGTGCCAGCAGTAGAGGGTCAGAGACCCAGTACTTC
CASSRGSETQYF
>TRBV7-6|NA|TRBJ1-4|NA
TGTGCCAGCAGCCCTCGGGGGGGCCCGGGGAATGAAAAACTGTTTTTT
CASSPRGGPGNEKLFF
>TRBV5-1|NA|TRBJ1-3|NA
TGCGCCAGCAGCTTGGCCGTGGGAGCCTCTGGAAACACCATATATTTT
CASSLAVGASGNTIYF
>TRBV16|NA|TRBJ1-2|NA
TGTGCCAGCAGCCAATCCCTGAGGGTTAACTATGGCTACACCTTC
CASSQSLRVNYGYTF
>TRBV20-1|NA|TRBJ2-7|NA
TGCAGTGCTAGCAAAGAGTACGAGCAGTACTTC
CSASKEYEQYF
>TRBV7-9|TRBD2|TRBJ2-3|NA
TGTGCCAGCAGCCCAGACCGGGGGGGCCCAGATACGCAGTATTTT
CASSPDRGGPDTQYF
>TRBV30|NA|TRBJ2-2|once
TGTGCCTGGAGAAGACAGGAAAACACCGGGGAGCTGTTTTTT
CAWRRQENTGELFF
>TRBV7-2|NA|TRBJ1-5|once
TGTGCCAGCAGCTTAGGCCAGGGCGGTAGCAATCAGCCCCAGCATTTT
CASSLGQGGSNQPQHF
>TRBV5-6|NA|TRBJ1-3|NA
TGTGCCAGCGAGGAATTCTCTGGAAACACCATATATTTT
CASEEFSGNTIYF
>TRBV10-3|TRBD1|TRBJ1-6|NA
TGTGCCACTTTTTTTGGACAGGGTAATTCACCCCTCCACTTT
CATFFGQGNSPLHF
>TRBV28|NA|TRBJ1-6|NA
TGTGCCAGCGGAGATACGGTTACCTATAATTCACCCCTCCACTTT
CASGDTVTYNSPLHF
>TRBV6-5|NA|TRBJ2-1|NA
TGTGCCAGCAGACTCGGAGGCGGGCTTCTAAATGAGCAGTTCTTC
CASRLGGGLLNEQFF
>TRBV29-1|TRBD2|TRBJ2-5|once
TGCAGCGCTAGCGGGGGCCATCAAGAGACCCAGTACTTC
CSASGGHQETQYF
>TRBV7-2|TRBD2|TRBJ2-7|NA
TGTGCCAGCAGCTTCAGCGGGGGCCGAAACTACGAGCAGTACTTC
CASSFSGGRNYEQYF
>TRBV28|TRBD1|TRBJ2-7|few
TGTGCCAGCAGTTCTGGACAGGGATACCTCTACGAGCAGTACTTC
CASSSGQGYLYEQYF
>TRBV5-1|TRBD1|TRBJ2-5|NA
TGCGCCAGCAGCGGGACAGGTCTAGAGACCCAGTACTTC
CASSGTGLETQYF
>TRBV6-6|NA|TRBJ2-3|NA
TGTGCCAGCAGTCCGTCCGATACGCAGTATTTT
CASSPSDTQYF
>TRBV28|TRBD1|TRBJ2-5|NA
TGTGCCAGCAGTCCAACTTGGGACAGCAAAGAGACCCAGTACTTC
CASSPTWDSKETQYF
>TRBV5-4|TRBD1|TRBJ2-7|NA
TGTGCCAGCAGCTGGGACAGCTACGAGCAGTACTTC
CASSWDSYEQYF
>TRBV10-3|TRBD1|TRBJ2-2|NA
TGTGCCATCAGTGAGAACAGGGGAGAACCTACCGGGGAGCTGTTTTTT
CAISENRGEPTGELFF